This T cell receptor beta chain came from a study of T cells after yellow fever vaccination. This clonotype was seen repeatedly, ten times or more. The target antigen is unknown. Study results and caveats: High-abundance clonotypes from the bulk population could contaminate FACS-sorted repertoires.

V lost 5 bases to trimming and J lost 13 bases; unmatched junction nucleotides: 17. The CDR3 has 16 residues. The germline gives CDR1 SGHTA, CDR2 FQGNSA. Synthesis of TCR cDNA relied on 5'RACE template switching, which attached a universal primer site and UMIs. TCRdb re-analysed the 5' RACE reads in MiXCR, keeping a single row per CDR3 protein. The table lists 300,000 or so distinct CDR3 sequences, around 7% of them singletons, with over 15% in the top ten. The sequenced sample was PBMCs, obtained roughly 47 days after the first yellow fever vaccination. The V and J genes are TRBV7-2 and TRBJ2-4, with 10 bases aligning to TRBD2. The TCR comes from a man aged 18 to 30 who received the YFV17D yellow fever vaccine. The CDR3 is CASSQRFASGGRGQYF. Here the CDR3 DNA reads TGTGCCAGCAGCCAGCGCTTCGCTAGCGGGGGACGGGGCCAGTACTTC.